This T cell receptor (beta chain) was documented in a study of blood T cell repertoires in COVID-19. The wider study: COVID-19 samples, acute and convalescent, were from the United States, Italy and Spain. From T cells, B-cell-depleted T cells, or PBMCs came the material, which was cDNA or gDNA.

Per the study methods: Using reference gene primer amplification, nucleated cell counts were estimated. Sequencing was performed with immunoSEQ multiplex PCR; in TCRdb, only in-frame clones are kept and a portion is missing. V and J calls and clone size are as listed in that table; D and trimming were resolved from the DNA. The sample lists over 200,000 clones, roughly nine tenths occurring once. The V gene end was trimmed by 2 bases and the J gene end by 10 bases; junction bases not matched to a gene: 15. Germline V lookup: CDR1 MGHRA, CDR2 YSYEKL. CDR3 length: 17 amino acids. The clonotype was recovered from a man in his fifties or sixties who had recovered from COVID-19. The chain uses TRBV4-1 and TRBJ2-1; 9 bases fit TRBD2. The material sequenced was peripheral blood. The CDR3 sequence: CASSQPPGSSGALEQFF. DNA for the CDR3: TGCGCCAGCAGCCAACCCCCGGGATCTAGCGGGGCCTTAGAGCAGTTCTTC.